The next 3 T cell receptor beta chains were all read from a single sample in a study of OX40 agonist ivuxolimab in advanced cancers. Repertoires were generated with immunoSEQ multiplex PCR, while TCRdb's copy carries only in-frame clones and drops some. The data hold 55,000 to 70,000 clones, with around 85% observed a single time. The sequencing here drew on CD4+ or CD8+ T cells sorted from blood, taken in a trial of the OX40 agonist ivuxolimab. These receptors came from an adult with an advanced solid tumor such as melanoma, head and neck, liver or kidney cancer.

V and J are TRBV30 and TRBJ1-5; D possibly corresponds to TRBD1 (6 bases). From germline, CDR1 is GTSNPN and CDR2 SVGIG (reference sequence). Trimming left V 0 bases short and J 2 bases short, with 14 bases between. This CDR3 has 16 residues. The CDR3 reads CAWSVRNRVGNQPQHF. In nucleotides, the CDR3 is TGTGCCTGGAGTGTGAGAAACAGGGTGGGCAATCAGCCCCAGCATTTT.

CDR3 residues: CASSLLAGGVGHEQYF. The CDR3 bases are TGCGCCAGCAGCTTGCTAGCGGGAGGAGTCGGGCACGAGCAGTACTTC. J is TRBJ2-7 and V is TRBV5-1; 11 nucleotides line up with TRBD2. The length of the CDR3 is 16 residues. Germline V CDR1 and CDR2: SGHRS, YFSETQ. The junction had 8 bases not matched to a gene; V was cut back by 1 base and J by 5 bases.

The chain recombines TRBV5-1 with TRBJ2-1; TRBD2 agrees at 8 bases. The junction had 9 bases not matched to a gene; V was cut back by 4 bases and J by 3 bases. Germline V gene lookup returns CDR1 SGHRS and CDR2 YFSETQ. The CDR3 is 16 amino acids. CDR3 residues: CASSPREVINYNEQFF. The CDR3 DNA sequence: TGCGCCAGCAGCCCGCGGGAGGTGATCAACTACAATGAGCAGTTCTTC.